This T cell receptor (beta chain) was recorded in a study of cytomegalovirus exposure and HLA in healthy donors. The data were produced by immunoSEQ multiplex PCR, yet TCRdb's version contains in-frame clones alone and is incomplete. The table includes about 360,000 clones, 86% detected once. Regarding the study as a whole: The tendency of first-cohort TCR clusters to co-occur in the roughly 130 validation repertoires was the finding of a later analysis.

The CDR3 contains 13 residues. Trimming pared 5 bases from V and 3 bases from J, leaving 10 bases between. Germline CDR1 and CDR2: MNHEY and SMNVEV (reference sequence). Concerning this clone: Its antigen is as yet unknown.

The clonotype comes from a woman younger than 35 in good health and CMV-seronegative. Input material: PBMCs. The rearrangement joins TRBV27 to TRBJ1-1, with D possibly matching TRBD1 (6 bases). CDR3 sequence: CASSQGGDTEAFF. CDR3 nucleotides: TGTGCCAGCAGTCAAGGGGGTGACACTGAAGCTTTCTTT.